This section outlines one TCR beta chain sequence together with its context. The antigen is unknown. This specimen belongs to a study of graft-versus-host responses after intestinal transplantation. Study context: Recipients had multivisceral, liver-intestinal, or isolated intestinal transplants.

Here immunoSEQ multiplex PCR was the method, and the copy in TCRdb shows in-frame clones only, minus some. The sample lists around 97,000 clones, 75% to 95% seen once, with about 0.18% in the top ten. The germline V gene has CDR1 SGHRS and CDR2 YFSETQ. Trimming took off 7 bases at V and 3 bases at J, with 39 bases between the two ends. The CDR3 runs to 22 residues. Sample: unstimulated CD4+ T cells sorted from spleen or lymph node cells, taken before transplant. The source of this sequence is a human donor who was the organ donor for an intestinal transplant. The genes are TRBV5-1 and TRBJ2-3, with TRBD1 as a possible D gene (6 bases). The CDR3: CASRNIPGHIVPGYAGTDTQYF. Written as DNA, the CDR3 is TGCGCCAGCCGCAATATTCCGGGACACATTGTTCCGGGGTACGCAGGGACAGATACGCAGTATTTT. The variable domain in full, completed from reference TRBV5-1 and TRBJ2-3, reads KAGVTQTPRYLIKTRGQQVTLSCSPISGHRSVSWYQQTPGQGLQFLFEYFSETQRNKGNFPGRFSGRQFSNSRSEMNVSTLELGDSALYLCASRNIPGHIVPGYAGTDTQYFGPGTRLTVL.